Each of the 23 T cell receptor beta chains below was sequenced from the same sample in a study of type 1 regulatory T cells. Each CDR3 protein gets one entry after TCRdb re-called the reads with MiXCR. The repertoire includes approximately 97,000 distinct CDR3 sequences, roughly a third of them detected once, and less than 2.5% sits in the top ten. Sequencing input: CD4+ T cells, either the whole sample or a sorted fraction (not recorded which). These TCRs come from a human donor in good health.

The V and J genes are TRBV5-4 and TRBJ2-1, with D possibly TRBD1 on 5 matching bases. The V gene lost 1 base and the J gene lost 4 bases, with 9 bases spanning the gap. Germline loops: CDR1 SGHNT, CDR2 YYREEE (reference sequence). The CDR3 consists of 14 residues. CDR3 coding DNA: TGTGCCAGCAGCTTGACAGGCCTTTACAATGAGCAGTTCTTC. It specifies CASSLTGLYNEQFF.

J is TRBJ2-1 and V is TRBV7-9; 7 bases are a match to TRBD1. Germline lookup yields CDR1 SEHNR and CDR2 FQNEAQ (reference sequence). V shed 5 bases, J shed 4 bases, and the junction held 14 bases outside the gene matches. The CDR3 is 17 amino acids. Written as DNA, the CDR3 is TGTGCCAGCAGCGCTGCCGGCCTAGGGGGCGTATACAATGAGCAGTTCTTC. Its protein is CASSAAGLGGVYNEQFF. The full variable domain, its missing parts supplied by reference TRBV7-9 and TRBJ2-1, is DTGVSQNPRHKITKRGQNVTFRCDPISEHNRLYWYRQTLGQGPEFLTYFQNEAQLEKSRLLSDRFSAERPKGSFSTLEIQRTEQGDSAMYLCASSAAGLGGVYNEQFFGPGTRLTVL.

This chain uses TRBV14 with TRBJ2-1; the D is unclear. CDR3 size: 13 residues. Germline V gene sequence: CDR1 SGHDN, CDR2 FVKESK. The V end was cut by 1 base, the J end by 7 bases, with 8 bases between. This CDR3 reads CASSQAPHNEQFF. The CDR3 region has the DNA TGTGCCAGCAGCCAAGCTCCGCATAATGAGCAGTTCTTC.

This clonotype occurred a few times. V usage is TRBV7-2 and J usage is TRBJ2-3, with D possibly being TRBD2 (6 bases). Germline-derived CDR1 and CDR2 are SGHTA and FQGNSA. The CDR3 loop spans 13 amino acids. V was shortened by 3 bases and J by 4 bases, with 8 bases between the two germline ends. CDR3 loop: CASSFGGSDTQYF. The CDR3 DNA reads TGTGCCAGCAGCTTCGGAGGGTCAGATACGCAGTATTTT.

The chain joins TRBV28 to TRBJ1-2; D is undetermined. The CDR3 contains 14 residues. Germline V lookup: CDR1 MDHEN, CDR2 SYDVKM. V was clipped by 7 bases and J by 0 bases, with 12 bases between them. The CDR3 DNA is TGTGCCAGCAAATTCGGCTATACTAACTATGGCTACACCTTC. Its protein product is CASKFGYTNYGYTF.

This clonotype was counted between two and nine times. The rearrangement uses TRBV7-9 and TRBJ1-6; tentative D call: TRBD1 (6 bases). This CDR3 has 14 amino acids. CDR1 SEHNR and CDR2 FQNEAQ come from the germline V gene (reference sequence). V was clipped by 10 bases and J by 5 bases, with 15 bases between them. The DNA of the CDR3 is TGTGCCACCAGAGCGGACAGTAATAATTCACCCCTCCACTTT. It yields the protein CATRADSNNSPLHF.

The rearrangement joins TRBV7-8 to TRBJ1-2; D gene unclear. V lost 5 bases, J lost 4 bases, and 8 bases lay in between. Looked up from germline, CDR1 is SGHVS and CDR2 is FQNEAQ. The CDR3 has 12 amino acids. DNA for the CDR3: TGTGCCAGCAGCGAAGGCAGCTATGGCTACACCTTC. It is translated as CASSEGSYGYTF.

The V and J genes are TRBV12-3 or TRBV12-4 and TRBJ2-7; D may correspond to TRBD1 or TRBD2 (5 bases each). V lost 4 bases and J 3 bases, leaving 7 bases between the germline ends. The CDR3 length is 12 residues. The CDR3 region has the DNA TGTGCCAGCAGTTGGGGGTTCTACGAGCAGTACTTC. It encodes CASSWGFYEQYF.

This clonotype was observed many times. This chain uses TRBV24-1 with TRBJ2-5; D may correspond to TRBD1 or TRBD2 (5 bases each). In germline, CDR1 is KGHDR, CDR2 SFDVKD. The CDR3 covers 17 residues. V was clipped by 3 bases and J by 2 bases, with 18 bases between them. CDR3 coding DNA: TGTGCCACCAGTGATATAGGGACCTCGGCCGAACAAGAGACCCAGTACTTC. Encoded protein: CATSDIGTSAEQETQYF.

In regard to this clonotype: Mismatch with germline at one junction end may stem from a read error. CDR3 sequence: CPSSFVPEVSREQYF. For the CDR3, the DNA is TGTCCCAGCAGCTTTGTCCCAGAGGTCTCGAGGGAGCAGTACTTC. This chain joins TRBV7-2 and TRBJ2-7; D not certain. The germline V gene encodes CDR1 SGHTA and CDR2 FQGNSA. The CDR3 sequence is 15 residues long.

This clonotype was observed many times. This chain uses TRBV7-2 with TRBJ2-3, with 10 bases fitting TRBD2. V was clipped by 8 bases and J by 2 bases; unmatched bases: 7. This CDR3 contains 15 residues. Germline V gene data show CDR1 as SGHTA and CDR2 as FQGNSA. The CDR3 loop is CASGPSGRNTDTQYF. CDR3 bases: TGTGCCAGCGGACCTAGCGGGAGAAACACAGATACGCAGTATTTT.

This clonotype was detected only once. The gene calls are TRBV28 and TRBJ2-4; D unclear. V gave up 9 bases and J gave up 6 bases, with 18 bases separating them. The length of the CDR3 is 14 residues. The germline CDR1 and CDR2 sequences are MDHEN and SYDVKM. The CDR3 protein is CASSRLVNLNIQYF. The CDR3 DNA follows: TGTGCCAGTAGTAGACTTGTGAACTTAAACATTCAGTACTTC.

The chain combines TRBV20-1 with TRBJ2-7; tentatively, D is TRBD2 (5 bases). This CDR3 spans 13 amino acids. V was shortened by 6 bases and J by 5 bases, with 17 bases between the two germline ends. Germline CDR1 DFQATT, CDR2 SNEGSKA (reference sequence). The CDR3 coding sequence is TGCAGTGCCAAACTAGTCGCGAGACACGAGCAGTACTTC. This translates into CSAKLVARHEQYF.

This clonotype was counted a few times. V is TRBV5-1 and J is TRBJ1-3, with D uncertain. Deletions cut 3 bases from V and 2 bases from J, with 15 bases between. This CDR3 has 16 amino acids. The germline V gene encodes CDR1 SGHRS and CDR2 YFSETQ. The CDR3 reads CASSSVSQMAGNTIYF. CDR3 DNA sequence: TGCGCCAGCAGCTCCGTTAGCCAGATGGCTGGAAACACCATATATTTT.

A word on this clonotype: The junction shows a germline mismatch at one end, possibly a read error. This chain connects TRBV5-4 to TRBJ2-3; the match to TRBD2 covers 9 bases. Germline assignment: CDR1 SGHNT and CDR2 YYREEE (reference sequence). This CDR3 is built from 16 residues. The CDR3 loop reads CASNLGAREGEDTQYF. In nucleotides, the CDR3 is TGTGCCAGCAACTTGGGCGCGCGGGAGGGCGAAGATACGCAGTATTTT. The entire variable domain, with the rest obtained from reference TRBV5-4 and TRBJ2-3, is as follows: ETGVTQSPTHLIKTRGQQVTLRCSSQSGHNTVSWYQQALGQGPQFIFQYYREEENGRGNFPPRFSGLQFPNYSSELNVNALELDDSALYLCASNLGAREGEDTQYFGPGTRLTVL.

V gene TRBV5-1 combines with J gene TRBJ2-5; D is uncertain. Looked up from germline, CDR1 is SGHRS and CDR2 is YFSETQ. V shed 3 bases and J shed 10 bases, with 19 bases lying between them. The length of the CDR3 is 14 residues. CDR3 nucleotides: TGCGCCAGCAGCTCCGATATAACATGGTCCAACCAGTACTTC. It specifies CASSSDITWSNQYF.

The chain combines TRBV7-8 with TRBJ2-1; TRBD2 matches 9 bases. Germline assignment: CDR1 SGHVS and CDR2 FQNEAQ. The CDR3 is 18 amino acids. V trimming: 4 bases; J trimming: 6 bases; junction bases outside the gene matches: 16. The CDR3 sequence is CASSSTRTSGYKLNEQFF. The CDR3 region has the DNA TGTGCCAGCAGCTCCACCCGAACTAGCGGGTATAAGCTCAATGAGCAGTTCTTC.

The chain has TRBV29-1 and TRBJ2-2; TRBD1 agrees at 8 bases. The CDR3 has 16 residues. Germline V gene sequence: CDR1 SQVTM, CDR2 ANQGSEA. The ends lost 7 bases at V and 3 bases at J; junction bases unmatched: 13. CDR3: CSAPEIGQGYTGELFF. The CDR3 nucleotides are TGCAGCGCACCCGAAATAGGACAGGGATACACCGGGGAGCTGTTTTTT.

The CDR3 DNA reads as TGTGCCAGCAGCCACTCCTGGGCCGCTAGCACAGATACGCAGTATTTT. Encoded protein: CASSHSWAASTDTQYF. The rearrangement links TRBV3-1 to TRBJ2-3; unclear D gene. The germline CDR1 and CDR2 sequences are LGHDT and YNNKEL (reference sequence). With 3 bases removed from V and 0 bases from J, the gap between germline ends came to 13 bases. This CDR3 is built from 16 residues.

This chain uses TRBV6-1 with TRBJ2-5; D remains ambiguous. The CDR3 consists of 10 residues. The germline gives CDR1 MNHNS, CDR2 SASEGT. V was shortened by 8 bases and J by 7 bases, with 8 bases between the two germline ends. The CDR3: CASAIGTQYF. The DNA of the CDR3 is TGTGCCAGCGCGATAGGGACCCAGTACTTC.

This clonotype was detected a few times. The chain links TRBV7-2 to TRBJ2-1; D assignment may be TRBD1 or TRBD2 (5 bases each). Looked up from germline, CDR1 is SGHTA and CDR2 is FQGNSA. V lost 4 bases and J lost 9, with 16 bases in between. The CDR3 has 14 residues. This CDR3 reads CASSSRDPQREQFF. Here the CDR3 DNA reads TGTGCCAGCAGCTCCAGGGACCCTCAGCGTGAGCAGTTCTTC.

This clonotype was seen more than once but under ten times. The rearrangement joins TRBV13 to TRBJ2-3; 10 bases are shared with TRBD1. This CDR3 contains 17 residues. Germline-derived CDR1 and CDR2 are PRHDT and FYEKMQ (reference sequence). Unmatched junction bases numbered 10, after V lost 4 bases and J lost 3 bases. CDR3 sequence reads: CASSSLDRGRGTDTQYF. CDR3 bases: TGTGCCAGCAGCTCCCTCGACAGGGGGCGGGGGACAGATACGCAGTATTTT. The full variable domain, with the rest looked up from reference TRBV13 and TRBJ2-3, is AAGVIQSPRHLIKEKRETATLKCYPIPRHDTVYWYQQGPGQDPQFLISFYEKMQSDKGSIPDRFSAQQFSDYHSELNMSSLELGDSALYFCASSSLDRGRGTDTQYFGPGTRLTVL.

This chain joins TRBV28 and TRBJ1-2, with a tentative D call TRBD1 (6 bases). In germline, CDR1 is MDHEN, CDR2 SYDVKM. The CDR3 loop spans 14 amino acids. The ends were cut back, 6 bases at V and 2 bases at J, with 13 bases in the middle. CDR3 residues: CASSPGGPNYGYTF. The CDR3 DNA reads TGTGCCAGCAGCCCCGGGGGGCCGAACTATGGCTACACCTTC.